A single sample is the source of the 8 T cell receptor beta chains below, sequenced in a study of neurological immune-mediated disorders. From the 5' RACE reads, TCRdb called clonotypes with MiXCR, one entry per CDR3 protein. The profile covers about 62,000 distinct CDR3 sequences, with 3.7% appearing a single time and around 2.1% taken by the ten largest. The sequenced material came from PBMCs. The receptors derive from a woman aged 45-59 years with multiple sclerosis.

The V gene is TRBV20-1, the J gene TRBJ1-5; no reliable D call. Germline V gene sequence: CDR1 DFQATT, CDR2 SNEGSKA (reference sequence). The CDR3 is 13 residues long. Trimming removed 1 base at V and 5 bases at J, with 9 bases between. The CDR3 sequence is CSARGSKHQPQHF. The CDR3 nucleotides read TGCAGTGCTAGAGGCTCAAAACATCAGCCCCAGCATTTT.

Many counts were recorded for this clonotype. This chain joins TRBV11-2 and TRBJ2-1; 11 bases agree with TRBD2. With 0 bases clipped from V and 13 bases from J, the junction kept 17 bases outside the gene matches. Germline CDR1 and CDR2: SGHAT and FQNNGV. The CDR3 loop spans 18 amino acids. In nucleotides, the CDR3 is TGTGCCAGCAGCTTAGACGCTCGTGGGGGGGGACTAGCGGAGAGTCAGTTCTTC. It yields the protein CASSLDARGGGLAESQFF.

The sample holds many counts of this clonotype. This chain links TRBV27 with TRBJ2-1; 9 nucleotides line up with TRBD1. CDR3 length: 15 amino acids. Germline V gene data show CDR1 as MNHEY and CDR2 as SMNVEV (reference sequence). Trimming at V came to 6 bases and at J to 5 bases, leaving 8 bases not matched to a gene. CDR3: CASSYRGRVHNEQFF. CDR3 coding DNA: TGTGCCAGCAGCTACAGGGGGCGCGTCCACAATGAGCAGTTCTTC.

This clonotype was found many times. This chain joins TRBV5-1 and TRBJ2-1, with D tentatively TRBD1 (6 bases). CDR3 size: 12 residues. V lost 4 bases, J lost 7 bases, and 9 bases lay in between. CDR1 SGHRS and CDR2 YFSETQ come from the germline V gene. CDR3: CASSRGGNEQFF. The CDR3 nucleotides read TGCGCCAGCAGCCGAGGGGGAAATGAGCAGTTCTTC.

This clonotype was counted ten times or more. The rearrangement uses TRBV7-2 and TRBJ2-1; the D call may be TRBD1 or TRBD2 (5 bases each). Germline V gives CDR1 SGHTA, CDR2 FQGNSA. Trimming took 5 bases from V and 12 from J, leaving 26 bases between them. The CDR3 is made up of 16 amino acids. DNA of the CDR3: TGTGCCAGCAGCCCATGGTCCCGGGGCTCAGGTGTTGCGCAGTTCTTC. Protein: CASSPWSRGSGVAQFF.

This clonotype was detected ten times or more. V gene TRBV5-6 combines with J gene TRBJ2-7; 8 bases agree with TRBD1. With V trimmed by 3 bases and J by 1 base, 3 bases remained unmatched. Germline assignment: CDR1 SGHDT and CDR2 YYEEEE. This CDR3 has 14 amino acids. For the CDR3, the DNA is TGTGCCAGCAGCTGGACAGGGCCGTCCTACGAGCAGTACTTC. Its protein is CASSWTGPSYEQYF.

The V and J genes are TRBV6-2 or TRBV6-3 and TRBJ1-2; D gene unclear. Per germline, CDR1 MNHEY and CDR2 SVGEGT. CDR3 length: 12 amino acids. V was clipped by 4 bases and J by 4 bases, with 7 bases between them. The chain's CDR3 is CASSLTIYGYTF. DNA of the CDR3: TGTGCCAGCAGTTTAACCATCTATGGCTACACCTTC.

This clonotype was seen ten or more times. The chain is built from TRBV7-8 and TRBJ2-7; D may be TRBD1 or TRBD2 (6 bases each). Germline V gene sequence: CDR1 SGHVS, CDR2 FQNEAQ. Deletions cut 1 base from V and 2 bases from J, with 12 bases between. The CDR3 sequence is 15 residues long. The CDR3 DNA follows: TGTGCCAGCAGCTTAGAGGTGGGGGGCGCCTACGAGCAGTACTTC. Amino acid sequence: CASSLEVGGAYEQYF.